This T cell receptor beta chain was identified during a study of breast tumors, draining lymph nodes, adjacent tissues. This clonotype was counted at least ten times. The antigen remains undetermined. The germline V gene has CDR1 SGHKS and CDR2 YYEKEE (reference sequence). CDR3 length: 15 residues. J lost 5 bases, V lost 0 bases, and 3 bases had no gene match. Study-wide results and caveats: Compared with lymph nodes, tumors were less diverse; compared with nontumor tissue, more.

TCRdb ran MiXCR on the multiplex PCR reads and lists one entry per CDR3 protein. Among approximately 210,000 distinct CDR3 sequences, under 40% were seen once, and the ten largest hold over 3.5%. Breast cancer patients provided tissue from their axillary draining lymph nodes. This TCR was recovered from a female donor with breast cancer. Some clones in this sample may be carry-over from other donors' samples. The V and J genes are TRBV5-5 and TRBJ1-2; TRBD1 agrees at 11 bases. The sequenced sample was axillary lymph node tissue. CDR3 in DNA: TGTGCCAGCAGCTTGGCCGGGACAGGGGGTTATGGCTACACCTTC. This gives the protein CASSLAGTGGYGYTF.